The rows below give T cell receptor beta chains drawn from one sample of a study of cytomegalovirus exposure and HLA in healthy donors. Clones were sequenced by immunoSEQ multiplex PCR, and TCRdb holds only the in-frame ones, with some missing. The sample shows roughly 120,000 clones, and 3.6% sits with its ten largest clones. The sequencing sample was made of PBMCs. The receptors were gathered from a man aged 18 to 30 in good health and CMV-seronegative. The CDR3 runs from the conserved cysteine through the conserved F or W. The order of the fields is V gene, D gene, J gene, CDR3 DNA, CDR3 protein. A D gene is named only where the DNA matches it firmly.

V gene: TRBV18; D gene: TRBD1; J gene: TRBJ1-3; CDR3 DNA: TGTGCCAGCTCACCGGGACAGATCACTGGAAACACCATATATTTT; CDR3 protein: CASSPGQITGNTIYF
V gene: TRBV7-6; D gene: .; J gene: TRBJ2-7; CDR3 DNA: TGTGCCAGCAGCCTTGGGGCAGGGAAAATTGGCGAGCAGTACTTC; CDR3 protein: CASSLGAGKIGEQYF
V gene: TRBV9; D gene: .; J gene: TRBJ2-7; CDR3 DNA: TGTGCCAGCAGCGTAGGAGACTCCTCATACGAGCAGTACTTC; CDR3 protein: CASSVGDSSYEQYF
V gene: TRBV19; D gene: .; J gene: TRBJ1-5; CDR3 DNA: TGTGCCAGTAGTGCATCGGGGAGTCAGCCCCAGCATTTT; CDR3 protein: CASSASGSQPQHF
V gene: TRBV27; D gene: TRBD2; J gene: TRBJ2-7; CDR3 DNA: TGTGCCAGCAGTCCCGGACTAGCGGGGCCCTACGAGCAGTACTTC; CDR3 protein: CASSPGLAGPYEQYF
V gene: TRBV27; D gene: TRBD2; J gene: TRBJ2-3; CDR3 DNA: TGTGCCAGCAGTACGCAGCGGGAGACAGATACGCAGTATTTT; CDR3 protein: CASSTQRETDTQYF
V gene: TRBV11-2; D gene: .; J gene: TRBJ2-3; CDR3 DNA: TGTGCTAGCAGCTCAGGCCGCCGGGACTTCGGCACAGATACGCAGTATTTT; CDR3 protein: CASSSGRRDFGTDTQYF
V gene: TRBV6-1; D gene: .; J gene: TRBJ2-7; CDR3 DNA: TGTGCCAGCAGAACCTGGGTAGGGGCGTCTGACGAGCAATACTTC; CDR3 protein: CASRTWVGASDEQYF
V gene: TRBV5-1; D gene: TRBD1; J gene: TRBJ1-3; CDR3 DNA: TGCGCCAGCAGCTTGGCCGGGACAGGATGTGGAAACACCATATATTTT; CDR3 protein: CASSLAGTGCGNTIYF
V gene: TRBV25-1; D gene: .; J gene: TRBJ1-4; CDR3 DNA: TGTGCCAGCAGTGCCCTCGACAGAGATTATGAAAAACTGTTTTTT; CDR3 protein: CASSALDRDYEKLFF
V gene: TRBV7-8; D gene: .; J gene: TRBJ2-7; CDR3 DNA: TGTGCCAGCCCGCGGTATTGGAATTACGAGCAGTACTTC; CDR3 protein: CASPRYWNYEQYF
V gene: TRBV30; D gene: .; J gene: TRBJ1-2; CDR3 DNA: TGTGCCTGGAGTGTAGAGCAGGCCTGGGGCTACACCTTC; CDR3 protein: CAWSVEQAWGYTF
V gene: TRBV6-5; D gene: .; J gene: TRBJ2-7; CDR3 DNA: TGTGCCGCCTCCCGGGCAGCGGGCTTCTACGAGCAGTACTTC; CDR3 protein: CAASRAAGFYEQYF
V gene: TRBV7-8; D gene: TRBD1; J gene: TRBJ1-2; CDR3 DNA: TGTGCCAGCAGCTCCGGACAGGTTCGTCGTGGCTACACCTTC; CDR3 protein: CASSSGQVRRGYTF
V gene: TRBV11-1; D gene: .; J gene: TRBJ1-1; CDR3 DNA: TGTGCCAGCACCGAAGGGAGGAGAGTGAACACTGAAGCTTTCTTT; CDR3 protein: CASTEGRRVNTEAFF
V gene: TRBV13; D gene: .; J gene: TRBJ1-1; CDR3 DNA: TGTGCCAGCAGCTCGCGGACAGCTACGCAGTCTGAAGCTTTCTTT; CDR3 protein: CASSSRTATQSEAFF
V gene: TRBV5-1; D gene: .; J gene: TRBJ2-7; CDR3 DNA: TGCGCCAGCAGCTTGGCCGCTGACAGAGCCTACGAGCAGTACTTC; CDR3 protein: CASSLAADRAYEQYF
V gene: TRBV9; D gene: .; J gene: TRBJ1-1; CDR3 DNA: TGTGCCAGCAGCGTAGCCCTGACCCCCTCCAGCGTTTTCTTT; CDR3 protein: CASSVALTPSSVFF
V gene: TRBV5-1; D gene: .; J gene: TRBJ1-3; CDR3 DNA: TGCGCCAGCCGCAGTTATCCGGACAGCTCTGGAAACACCATATATTTT; CDR3 protein: CASRSYPDSSGNTIYF
V gene: TRBV27; D gene: TRBD2; J gene: TRBJ2-1; CDR3 DNA: TGTGCCACCTCAGCGGGAGCCTACAATGAGCAGTTCTTC; CDR3 protein: CATSAGAYNEQFF
V gene: TRBV7-2; D gene: TRBD1; J gene: TRBJ1-2; CDR3 DNA: TGTGCCAGCAGCCCACCCGGGACAGGGTTTGGCTACACCTTC; CDR3 protein: CASSPPGTGFGYTF
V gene: TRBV7-9; D gene: TRBD1; J gene: TRBJ1-1; CDR3 DNA: TGTGCCAGCACACCACCGGGACAGCCGAACACTGAAGCTTTCTTT; CDR3 protein: CASTPPGQPNTEAFF